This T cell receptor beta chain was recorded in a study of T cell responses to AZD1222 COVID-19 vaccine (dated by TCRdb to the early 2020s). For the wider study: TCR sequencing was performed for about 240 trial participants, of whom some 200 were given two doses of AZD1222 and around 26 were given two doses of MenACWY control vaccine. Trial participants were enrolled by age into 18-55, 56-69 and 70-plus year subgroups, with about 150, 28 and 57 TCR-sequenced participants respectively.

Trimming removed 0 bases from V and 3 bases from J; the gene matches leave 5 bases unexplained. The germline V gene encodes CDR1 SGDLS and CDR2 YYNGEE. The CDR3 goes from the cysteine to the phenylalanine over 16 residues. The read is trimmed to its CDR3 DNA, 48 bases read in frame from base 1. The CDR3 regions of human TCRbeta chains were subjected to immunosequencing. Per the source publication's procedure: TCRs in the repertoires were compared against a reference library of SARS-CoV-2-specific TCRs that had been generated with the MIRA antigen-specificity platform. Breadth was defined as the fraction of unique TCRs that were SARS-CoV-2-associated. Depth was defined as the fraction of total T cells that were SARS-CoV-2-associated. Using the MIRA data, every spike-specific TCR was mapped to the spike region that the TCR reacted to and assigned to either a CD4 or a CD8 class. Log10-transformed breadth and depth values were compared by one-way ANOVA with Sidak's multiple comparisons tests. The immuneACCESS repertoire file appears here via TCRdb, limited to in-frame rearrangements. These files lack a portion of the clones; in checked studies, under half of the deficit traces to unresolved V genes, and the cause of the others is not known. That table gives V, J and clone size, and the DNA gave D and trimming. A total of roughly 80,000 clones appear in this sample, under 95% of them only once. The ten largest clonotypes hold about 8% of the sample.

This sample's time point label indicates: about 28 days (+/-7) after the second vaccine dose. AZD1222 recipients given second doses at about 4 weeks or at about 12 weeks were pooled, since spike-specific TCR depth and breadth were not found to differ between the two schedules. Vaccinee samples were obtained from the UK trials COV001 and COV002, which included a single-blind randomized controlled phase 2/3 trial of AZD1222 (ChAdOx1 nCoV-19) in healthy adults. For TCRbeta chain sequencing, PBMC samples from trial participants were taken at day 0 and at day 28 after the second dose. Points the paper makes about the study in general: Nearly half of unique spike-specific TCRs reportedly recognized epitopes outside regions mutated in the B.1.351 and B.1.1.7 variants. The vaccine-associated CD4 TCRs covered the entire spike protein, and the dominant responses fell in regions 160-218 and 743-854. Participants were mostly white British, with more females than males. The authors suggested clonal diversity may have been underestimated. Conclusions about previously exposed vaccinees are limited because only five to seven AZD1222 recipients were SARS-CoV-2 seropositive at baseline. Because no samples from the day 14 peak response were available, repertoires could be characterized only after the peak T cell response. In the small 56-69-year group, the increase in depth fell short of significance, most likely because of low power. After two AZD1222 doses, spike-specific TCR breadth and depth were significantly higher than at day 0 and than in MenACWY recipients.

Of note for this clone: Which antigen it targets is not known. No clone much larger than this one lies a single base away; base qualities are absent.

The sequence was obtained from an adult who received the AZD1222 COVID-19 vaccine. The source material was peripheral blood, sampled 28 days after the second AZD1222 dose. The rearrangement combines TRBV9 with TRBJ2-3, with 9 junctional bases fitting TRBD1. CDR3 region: CASSVGAGQGTDTQYF. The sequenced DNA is TGTGCCAGCAGCGTAGGGGCGGGACAGGGAACAGATACGCAGTATTTT.